This TCR beta chain was recorded in a study of beta chain features in type 1 diabetes. The study's findings and limits: Shorter TCRB CDR3s, moderately but significantly so, marked every one of the four CD4+ subsets in Type 1 diabetes patients. The VDJ junctions of type 1 diabetes patients carried fewer insertions and more deletions.

Staining for CD45RO/CCR7/CD25/CD127/CD95/CD27 allowed sorting of CD4+ naive, central memory, regulatory and stem cell-like memory cells. This clone was found a few times. What it recognizes is unknown. As every portion of the isolated RNA was reverse transcribed, the sequencing read expressed TCRB transcripts. Measured with immunoSEQ multiplex PCR; TCRdb has only the in-frame clones, and not every one. This sample has 240,000 or so clones, with around 65% found just once. Germline V gene lookup returns CDR1 DFQATT and CDR2 SNEGSKA (reference sequence). This CDR3 has 11 amino acids. Trimming took 6 bases from V and 10 from J, leaving 12 bases between them.

V usage is TRBV20-1 and J usage is TRBJ2-2; D is undetermined. The TCR comes from a man in his thirties or forties in good health. The source material was naive CD4+ T cells from blood. The DNA for the CDR3 is TGCAGTGCATGTCTCCACCAGGAGCTGTTTTTT. This encodes CSACLHQELFF.